Presented here are 5 T cell receptor beta chains from one specimen sequenced in a study of T cells in Graves' hyperthyroidism and ophthalmopathy. Amplification of TCR beta CDR3 regions was performed using RNA transcripts as template. Initially, a first-round RT-PCR of the TCR CDR3 employed the HTBI primer set. TCRdb redid the calling of the multiplex PCR reads with MiXCR, one entry per CDR3 protein. The sample contains 650,000 to 850,000 distinct CDR3 sequences, about 17% of which appear only once. The sequenced sample consisted of blood. The receptors stem from a woman in her fifties or sixties with Graves' hyperthyroidism that later progressed to Graves' ophthalmopathy.

Concerning this clonotype: Relative to the germline gene, one junction end is altered; a read error may explain this. This chain joins TRBV5-1 and TRBJ2-5; D unclear. This CDR3 contains 11 residues. CDR1 SGHRS and CDR2 YFSETQ come from the germline V gene. The CDR3 bases are TGCGCCGGCAGCACACAAGAGACCCAGTACTTC. Translating it yields CAGSTQETQYF.

Points on this clonotype: Given a much more abundant clone one base away, this may be a read error. The J gene is TRBJ2-7, the V gene TRBV18, with 8 bases matching TRBD2. Germline assignment: CDR1 KGHSH and CDR2 LQKENI. The CDR3 runs to 15 residues. CDR3 in amino acids: CTSSLQAGGGYEQYF. The CDR3 nucleotides read TGTACCAGCTCACTCCAAGCCGGGGGGGGCTACGAGCAGTACTTC.

In this sample, this clonotype turned up a few times. The chain employs TRBV10-3 and TRBJ1-2, with TRBD1 matching 9 bases. The CDR3 sequence is 14 residues long. The V and J ends lost 6 bases and 4 bases, in that order; junction bases with no gene match: 6. Per germline, CDR1 ENHRY and CDR2 SYGVKD. DNA for the CDR3: TGTGCCATCAGCGACAGGGGGATGGGCTATGGCTACACCTTC. Residues: CAISDRGMGYGYTF.

This clonotype was seen more than once but under ten times. The chain links TRBV20-1 to TRBJ2-3, with D possibly matching TRBD1 (5 bases). The CDR3 has 17 amino acids. Germline lookup yields CDR1 DFQATT and CDR2 SNEGSKA (reference sequence). V was pared by 3 bases and J by 2 bases, with 21 bases between. The DNA of the CDR3 is TGCAGTGCTAGTGGGTCAGGGCCTCAGACAGTCACAGATACGCAGTATTTT. It encodes CSASGSGPQTVTDTQYF.

This chain joins TRBV6-1 and TRBJ2-5; either TRBD1 or TRBD2 may supply D (5 bases each). Trimming pared 5 bases from V and 0 bases from J, leaving 10 bases between. This CDR3 contains 14 residues. Germline CDR1 MNHNS, CDR2 SASEGT. CDR3 bases: TGTGCCAGCAGTAAGGGGACGGACCAAGAGACCCAGTACTTC. It encodes CASSKGTDQETQYF.